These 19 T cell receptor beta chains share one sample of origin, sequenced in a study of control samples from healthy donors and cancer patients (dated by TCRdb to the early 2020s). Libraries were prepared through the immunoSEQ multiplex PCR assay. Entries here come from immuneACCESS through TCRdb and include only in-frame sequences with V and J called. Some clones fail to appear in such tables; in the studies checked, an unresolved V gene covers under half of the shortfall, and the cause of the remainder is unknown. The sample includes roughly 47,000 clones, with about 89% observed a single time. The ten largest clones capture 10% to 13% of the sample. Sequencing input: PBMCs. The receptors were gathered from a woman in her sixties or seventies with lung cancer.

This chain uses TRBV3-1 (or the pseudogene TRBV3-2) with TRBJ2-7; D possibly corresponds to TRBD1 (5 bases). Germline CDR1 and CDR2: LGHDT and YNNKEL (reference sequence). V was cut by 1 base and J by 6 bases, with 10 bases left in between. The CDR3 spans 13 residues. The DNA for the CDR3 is TGTGCCAGCAGCCAAGTGTCAACAGGCGAGCAGTACTTC. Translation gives CASSQVSTGEQYF.

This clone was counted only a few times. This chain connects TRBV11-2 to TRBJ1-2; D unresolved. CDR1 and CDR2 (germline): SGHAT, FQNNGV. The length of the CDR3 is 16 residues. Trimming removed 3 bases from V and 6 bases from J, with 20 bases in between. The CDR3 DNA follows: TGTGCCAGCAGCTTGCGGGGTTCGAGTTTGGTCGATGGCTACACCTTC. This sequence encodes CASSLRGSSLVDGYTF.

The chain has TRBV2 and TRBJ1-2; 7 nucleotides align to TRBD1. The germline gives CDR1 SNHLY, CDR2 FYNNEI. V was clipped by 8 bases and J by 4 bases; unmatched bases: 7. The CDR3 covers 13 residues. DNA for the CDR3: TGTGCCAGCCATAGGGGGCTCGCCTATGGCTACACCTTC. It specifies CASHRGLAYGYTF.

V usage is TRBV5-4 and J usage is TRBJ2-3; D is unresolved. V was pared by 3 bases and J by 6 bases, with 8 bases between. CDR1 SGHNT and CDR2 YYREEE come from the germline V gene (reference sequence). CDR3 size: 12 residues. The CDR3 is CASSWSQDTQYF. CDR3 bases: TGTGCCAGCAGCTGGTCGCAGGATACGCAGTATTTT.

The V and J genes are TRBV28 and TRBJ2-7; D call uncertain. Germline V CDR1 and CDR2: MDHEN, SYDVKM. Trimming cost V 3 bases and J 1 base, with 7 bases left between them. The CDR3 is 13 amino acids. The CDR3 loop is CASSLGPSYEQYF. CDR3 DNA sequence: TGTGCCAGCAGTTTGGGTCCTTCCTACGAGCAGTACTTC.

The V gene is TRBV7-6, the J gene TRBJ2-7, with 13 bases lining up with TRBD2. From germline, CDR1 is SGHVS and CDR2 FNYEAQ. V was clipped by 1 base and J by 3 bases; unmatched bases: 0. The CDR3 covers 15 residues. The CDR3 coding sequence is TGTGCCAGCAGCTTAGGGACTAGCGGGAGCTACGAGCAGTACTTC. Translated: CASSLGTSGSYEQYF.

CDR3 residues: CASSLLKIGEKLFF. CDR3 in DNA: TGTGCCAGCAGTTTATTGAAAATCGGTGAAAAACTGTTTTTT. The J gene is TRBJ1-4, the V gene TRBV28; D call uncertain. Germline CDR1 and CDR2: MDHEN and SYDVKM. CDR3 length equals 14 residues. Trimming stripped 1 base from V and 7 bases from J, with 10 bases between.

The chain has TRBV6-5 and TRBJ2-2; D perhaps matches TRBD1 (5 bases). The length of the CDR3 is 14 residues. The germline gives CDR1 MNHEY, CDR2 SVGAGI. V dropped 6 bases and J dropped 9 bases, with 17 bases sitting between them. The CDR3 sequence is CASRGTGSKRELFF. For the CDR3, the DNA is TGTGCCAGCAGGGGTACAGGCTCCAAACGGGAGCTGTTTTTT.

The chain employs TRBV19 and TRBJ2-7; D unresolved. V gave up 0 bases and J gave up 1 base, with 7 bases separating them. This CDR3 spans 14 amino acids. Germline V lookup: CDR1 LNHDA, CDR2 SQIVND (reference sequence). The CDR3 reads CASSIDPASYEQYF. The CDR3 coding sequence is TGTGCCAGTAGTATAGATCCAGCGTCCTACGAGCAGTACTTC.

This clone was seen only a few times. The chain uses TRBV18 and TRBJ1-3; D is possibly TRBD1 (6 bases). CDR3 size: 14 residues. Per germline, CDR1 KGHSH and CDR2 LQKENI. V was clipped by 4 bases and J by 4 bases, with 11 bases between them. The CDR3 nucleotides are TGTGCCAGCTCACGCGGGACACTCGGAAACACCATATATTTT. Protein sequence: CASSRGTLGNTIYF. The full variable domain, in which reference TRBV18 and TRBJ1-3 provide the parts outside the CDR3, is NAGVMQNPRHLVRRRGQEARLRCSPMKGHSHVYWYRQLPEEGLKFMVYLQKENIIDESGMPKERFSAEFPKEGPSILRIQQVVRGDSAAYFCASSRGTLGNTIYFGEGSWLTVV.

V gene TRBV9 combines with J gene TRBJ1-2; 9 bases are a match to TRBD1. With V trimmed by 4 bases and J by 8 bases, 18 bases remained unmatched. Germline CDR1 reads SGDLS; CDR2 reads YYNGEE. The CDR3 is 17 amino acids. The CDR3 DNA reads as TGTGCCAGCAGCAGGTCGGACAGGGGTACTGTGGTTACGGGCTACACCTTC. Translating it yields CASSRSDRGTVVTGYTF.

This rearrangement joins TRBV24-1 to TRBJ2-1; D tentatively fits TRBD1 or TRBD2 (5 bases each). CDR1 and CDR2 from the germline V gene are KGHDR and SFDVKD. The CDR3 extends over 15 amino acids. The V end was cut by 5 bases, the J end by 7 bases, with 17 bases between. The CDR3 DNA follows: TGTGCCACCAGTGGGGGACGCCGCTATAGTAATGAGCAGTTCTTC. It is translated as CATSGGRRYSNEQFF.

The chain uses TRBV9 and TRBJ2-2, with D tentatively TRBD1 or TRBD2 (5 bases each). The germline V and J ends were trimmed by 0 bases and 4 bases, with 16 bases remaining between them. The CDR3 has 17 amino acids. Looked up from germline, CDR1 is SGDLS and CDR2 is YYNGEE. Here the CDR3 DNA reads TGTGCCAGCAGCGTAGCTCAACGAGGGGTGGGCACCGGGGAGCTGTTTTTT. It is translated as CASSVAQRGVGTGELFF.

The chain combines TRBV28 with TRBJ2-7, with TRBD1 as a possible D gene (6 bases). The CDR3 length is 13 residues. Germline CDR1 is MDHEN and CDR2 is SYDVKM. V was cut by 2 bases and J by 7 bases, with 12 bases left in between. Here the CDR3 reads CASSLQGTGEQYF. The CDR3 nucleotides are TGTGCCAGCAGTTTACAGGGGACCGGGGAGCAGTACTTC.

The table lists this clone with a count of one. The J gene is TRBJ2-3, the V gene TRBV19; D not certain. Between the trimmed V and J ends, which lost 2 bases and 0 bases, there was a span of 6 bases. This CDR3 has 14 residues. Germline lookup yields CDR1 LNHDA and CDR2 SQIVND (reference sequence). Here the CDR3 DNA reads TGTGCCAGTAGTATACATTCTAGCACAGATACGCAGTATTTT. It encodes CASSIHSSTDTQYF.

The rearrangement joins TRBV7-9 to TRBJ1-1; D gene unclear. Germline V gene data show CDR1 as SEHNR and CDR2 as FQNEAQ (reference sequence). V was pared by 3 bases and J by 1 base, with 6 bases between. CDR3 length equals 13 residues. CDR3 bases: TGTGCCAGCAGCTTCGTCCAGAACACTGAAGCTTTCTTT. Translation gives CASSFVQNTEAFF.

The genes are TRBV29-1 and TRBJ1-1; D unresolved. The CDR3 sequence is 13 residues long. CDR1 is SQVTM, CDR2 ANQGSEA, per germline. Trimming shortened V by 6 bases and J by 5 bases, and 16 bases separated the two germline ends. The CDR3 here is CSVVEAGETEAFF. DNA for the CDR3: TGCAGCGTAGTAGAGGCCGGGGAGACTGAAGCTTTCTTT.

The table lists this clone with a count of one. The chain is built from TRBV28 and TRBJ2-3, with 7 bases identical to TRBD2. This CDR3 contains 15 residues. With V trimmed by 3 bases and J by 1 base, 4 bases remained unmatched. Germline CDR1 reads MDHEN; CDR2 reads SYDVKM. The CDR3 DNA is TGTGCCAGCAGTTTCCGGGGGGAGGGCACAGATACGCAGTATTTT. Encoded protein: CASSFRGEGTDTQYF.

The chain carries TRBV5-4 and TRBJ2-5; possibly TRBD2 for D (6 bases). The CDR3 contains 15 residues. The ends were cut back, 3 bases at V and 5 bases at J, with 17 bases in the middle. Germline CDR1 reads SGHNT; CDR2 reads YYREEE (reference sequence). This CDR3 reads CASSSHRDSGETQYF. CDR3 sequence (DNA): TGTGCCAGCAGCTCGCACCGGGACTCCGGGGAGACCCAGTACTTC.